The 22 T cell receptor beta chains reported below all come from one sample, sequenced in a study of human T cells and chemical hapten exposure. Time point defined: patch test 1, 2 weeks after DPC sensitization. Treatment denoted: therapeutic diphenylcyclopropenone sensitization with weekly scalp DPC. The authors extracted total RNA from unfractionated whole blood. TCRdb recomputed calls from the RACE reads with MiXCR, one row per CDR3 protein. This table holds fewer than 50,000 distinct CDR3 sequences, 3% to 4% found once. The sequences come from whole blood, collected in connection with sensitization to the hapten diphenylcyclopropenone (DPC). Source of these receptors: a man in his fifties or sixties with alopecia areata. Some clones in this sample may be carry-over from other donors' samples.

This clonotype was counted at least ten times. The chain uses TRBV29-1 and TRBJ2-5; D ambiguous. CDR1 and CDR2 (germline): SQVTM, ANQGSEA. V was clipped by 5 bases and J by 3 bases, with 10 bases between them. The CDR3 spans 12 residues. The CDR3 DNA reads TGCAGCGTTCTGGACGGTGAAGAGACCCAGTACTTC. Its protein is CSVLDGEETQYF.

The sample holds many counts of this clonotype. Here the CDR3 reads CASSLVGSPLHF. As DNA, the CDR3 is TGTGCCAGCAGCTTAGTTGGTTCACCCCTCCACTTT. The rearrangement joins TRBV5-4 to TRBJ1-6; D gene unclear. The CDR3 is 12 residues long. V lost 2 bases to trimming and J lost 9 bases, with 6 bases between them. Germline-derived CDR1 and CDR2 are SGHNT and YYREEE (reference sequence).

This clonotype was observed at least ten times. The CDR3, as DNA: TGCAGTGCTCCCTGGAGTGTAGGGGGCGCCTCTGGGGCCAACGTCCTGACTTTC. Translating it yields CSAPWSVGGASGANVLTF. The rearrangement uses TRBV20-1 and TRBJ2-6, with 7 bases lining up with TRBD1. The V segment lost 5 bases and the J segment 0 bases; nucleotides outside the gene matches: 13. CDR3 length equals 18 residues. CDR1 is DFQATT and CDR2 is SNEGSKA in the germline V gene (reference sequence).

This clonotype was recorded at least ten times. The rearrangement joins TRBV27 to TRBJ1-4; D uncertain. Trimming removed 3 bases from V and 2 bases from J, with 7 bases in between. The germline CDR1 and CDR2 sequences are MNHEY and SMNVEV (reference sequence). The CDR3 totals 14 residues. As DNA, the CDR3 is TGTGCCAGCAGTTTTGGGGATACTAATGAAAAACTGTTTTTT. Translating gives CASSFGDTNEKLFF.

Only a few counts were recorded for this clonotype. This sequence joins TRBV5-1 and TRBJ2-3; 8 positions agree with TRBD2. The V gene end was trimmed by 0 bases and the J gene end by 5 bases; junction bases not matched to a gene: 2. Looked up from germline, CDR1 is SGHRS and CDR2 is YFSETQ. This CDR3 spans 14 amino acids. The CDR3 reads CASSLGTSQDTQYF. CDR3 DNA sequence: TGCGCCAGCAGCTTGGGGACTAGCCAAGATACGCAGTATTTT. The full variable domain, with the rest looked up from reference TRBV5-1 and TRBJ2-3, is KAGVTQTPRYLIKTRGQQVTLSCSPISGHRSVSWYQQTPGQGLQFLFEYFSETQRNKGNFPGRFSGRQFSNSRSEMNVSTLELGDSALYLCASSLGTSQDTQYFGPGTRLTVL.

This clonotype was counted at least ten times. V gene TRBV12-3 or TRBV12-4 combines with J gene TRBJ2-1; D is uncertain. Trimming pared 1 base from V and 4 bases from J, leaving 8 bases between. This CDR3 comprises 14 residues. CDR3 sequence (DNA): TGTGCCAGCAGTTTAGTGCTTGGATACAATGAGCAGTTCTTC. This encodes CASSLVLGYNEQFF.

By sample fraction, this clonotype is medium-sized (0.01 to 0.1%). V is TRBV7-9 and J is TRBJ2-2; D is unresolved. In germline, CDR1 is SEHNR, CDR2 FQNEAQ (reference sequence). CDR3 length: 14 amino acids. V lost 3 bases, J lost 1 base, and 6 bases lay in between. Written as DNA, the CDR3 is TGTGCCAGCAGCTTTTACATGAACACCGGGGAGCTGTTTTTT. Amino acids: CASSFYMNTGELFF.

Many counts were recorded for this clonotype. V is TRBV27 and J is TRBJ2-1, with D unclear. The CDR3 runs to 14 residues. Germline CDR1 MNHEY, CDR2 SMNVEV (reference sequence). Deletions cut 6 bases from V and 7 bases from J, with 16 bases between. The chain's CDR3 is CASSLLTFLNEQFF. For the CDR3, the DNA is TGTGCCAGCAGCTTGTTGACTTTTTTAAATGAGCAGTTCTTC.

This clonotype was counted many times. The chain is built from TRBV11-2 and TRBJ2-2; 7 bases map to TRBD2. V trimming: 1 base; J trimming: 0 bases; junction bases outside the gene matches: 2. From germline, CDR1 is SGHAT and CDR2 FQNNGV. The CDR3 is 16 amino acids. The CDR3 spells CASSLVLAANTGELFF. In DNA form, the CDR3 reads TGTGCCAGCAGCTTAGTGCTAGCGGCGAACACCGGGGAGCTGTTTTTT.

This clonotype was picked up a small number of times. The chain couples TRBV19 to TRBJ1-4; TRBD1 aligns across 7 bases. The CDR3 is made up of 14 amino acids. V shed 6 bases and J 3 bases; nucleotides not matched to a gene: 4. Germline V lookup: CDR1 LNHDA, CDR2 SQIVND (reference sequence). CDR3 nucleotide sequence: TGTGCCAGTAGCGACAGGGACCCTAATGAAAAACTGTTTTTT. The encoded protein is CASSDRDPNEKLFF. The entire variable domain, with the rest obtained from reference TRBV19 and TRBJ1-4, is as follows: DGGITQSPKYLFRKEGQNVTLSCEQNLNHDAMYWYRQDPGQGLRLIYYSQIVNDFQKGDIAEGYSVSREKKESFPLTVTSAQKNPTAFYLCASSDRDPNEKLFFGSGTQLSVL.

The table lists this clonotype with many counts. V is TRBV5-4 and J is TRBJ2-7; 12 positions agree with TRBD2. The CDR3 has 14 amino acids. The J segment lost 4 bases and the V segment lost 3 bases, leaving 2 bases of the junction unmatched. The germline V gene encodes CDR1 SGHNT and CDR2 YYREEE (reference sequence). The CDR3 spells CASSSSGRVYEQYF. The CDR3 DNA sequence: TGTGCCAGCAGCTCTAGCGGGAGGGTTTACGAGCAGTACTTC.

This clonotype was detected many times. V is TRBV7-8 and J is TRBJ1-2; D ambiguous. With 5 bases removed from V and 4 bases from J, the gap between germline ends came to 17 bases. CDR1 and CDR2 (germline): SGHVS, FQNEAQ. This CDR3 is 15 amino acids long. CDR3 sequence (DNA): TGTGCCAGCAGCCCACCGACCCGGTCGGGCTATGGCTACACCTTC. This encodes CASSPPTRSGYGYTF.

In this sample, this clonotype turned up a few times. The chain employs TRBV28 and TRBJ1-2, with 7 positions matching TRBD1. Germline CDR1 reads MDHEN; CDR2 reads SYDVKM. V was pared by 2 bases and J by 7 bases, with 4 bases of the junction left unmatched. CDR3 length: 13 residues. CDR3 loop: CASSLTGVAGYTF. DNA for the CDR3: TGTGCCAGCAGTTTAACAGGGGTTGCTGGCTACACCTTC.

This clonotype was detected ten times or more. V is TRBV28 and J is TRBJ2-7; D is possibly TRBD1 (6 bases). CDR1 and CDR2 from the germline V gene are MDHEN and SYDVKM. The CDR3 is 13 amino acids. Trimming removed 3 bases from V and 4 bases from J, with 10 bases in between. In DNA, the CDR3 is TGTGCCAGCAGTTTTGACAGGTTGTACGAGCAGTACTTC. It specifies CASSFDRLYEQYF.

This clonotype was counted many times. The genes are TRBV27 and TRBJ2-2, with unresolved D. There are 15 residues in the CDR3. V was pared by 5 bases and J by 6 bases, with 16 bases between. Looked up from germline, CDR1 is MNHEY and CDR2 is SMNVEV (reference sequence). The CDR3 nucleotides read TGTGCCAGCAGTCCCATGGACCTCCATGCCGGGGAGCTGTTTTTT. This translates into CASSPMDLHAGELFF.

This clonotype was picked up many times. This chain connects TRBV6-6 to TRBJ2-5, with TRBD2 matching over 8 bases. This CDR3 spans 16 amino acids. The germline gives CDR1 MNHNY, CDR2 SVGAGI (reference sequence). The ends lost 5 bases at V and 5 bases at J; junction bases unmatched: 13. CDR3 nucleotides: TGTGCCAGCAGTCCCGACGGGGGGGATCGATGGGAGACCCAGTACTTC. Its translation is CASSPDGGDRWETQYF.

This clonotype came up a few times. The CDR3 sequence is CASSSRSFYGYTF. Written as DNA, the CDR3 is TGTGCCAGCAGCTCCAGGAGTTTCTATGGCTACACCTTC. The chain carries TRBV5-6 and TRBJ1-2; D is unclear. CDR3 length: 13 amino acids. Germline lookup yields CDR1 SGHDT and CDR2 YYEEEE. V was clipped by 3 bases and J by 4 bases, with 10 bases between them.

V and J are TRBV20-1 and TRBJ2-1; 10 nucleotides match TRBD2. This CDR3 region has 16 residues. CDR1 and CDR2 (germline): DFQATT, SNEGSKA (reference sequence). V dropped 0 bases and J dropped 7; count of bases not matched to a gene: 9. Written as DNA, the CDR3 is TGCAGTGCTAGAGATTGGGCTAGCGGGAGAGCAAATGAGCAGTTCTTC. Residues: CSARDWASGRANEQFF.

This clonotype was recorded at least ten times. The chain couples TRBV5-6 to TRBJ1-5, with TRBD1 as a possible D gene (6 bases). Germline V gene sequence: CDR1 SGHDT, CDR2 YYEEEE. V lost 4 bases and J lost 7, with 15 bases in between. The CDR3 is 14 amino acids. Here the CDR3 reads CASSRGAGKQPQHF. The CDR3 DNA reads TGTGCCAGCAGCCGGGGGGCAGGGAAACAGCCCCAGCATTTT.

This clonotype was seen ten or more times. The CDR3: CASSLTSGETYEQYF. As DNA, the CDR3 is TGTGCCAGCAGCTTGACTAGCGGGGAAACCTACGAGCAGTACTTC. V gene TRBV11-3 combines with J gene TRBJ2-7; the match to TRBD2 covers 11 bases. From germline, CDR1 is SGHNT and CDR2 YENEEA. The length of the CDR3 is 15 residues. J gave up 2 bases and V 3 bases, and 3 bases lay outside the gene matches.

This clonotype was seen at least ten times. V usage is TRBV28 and J usage is TRBJ2-1, with TRBD2 identical over 15 bases. The trim removed 6 bases at V and 6 bases at J, leaving 3 bases unmatched. This CDR3 has 15 amino acids. Per germline, CDR1 MDHEN and CDR2 SYDVKM. The CDR3 bases are TGTGCCAGCAGAACGGGACTAGCGGGAGGCAATGAGCAGTTCTTC. Its protein product is CASRTGLAGGNEQFF. Filled out from reference TRBV28 and TRBJ2-1, the complete variable domain reads DVKVTQSSRYLVKRTGEKVFLECVQDMDHENMFWYRQDPGLGLRLIYFSYDVKMKEKGDIPEGYSVSREKKERFSLILESASTNQTSMYLCASRTGLAGGNEQFFGPGTRLTVL.

This clonotype was found many times. The gene calls are TRBV6-1 and TRBJ2-2, with TRBD1 matching 10 bases. Germline V gene lookup returns CDR1 MNHNS and CDR2 SASEGT. V lost 10 bases, J lost 0 bases, and 2 bases stayed unmatched. The CDR3 has 14 residues. CDR3 in amino acids: CAIGQGANTGELFF. CDR3 sequence (DNA): TGTGCCATCGGACAGGGGGCGAACACCGGGGAGCTGTTTTTT.